This T cell receptor beta chain was documented in a study of blood T cell repertoires in COVID-19. Study background: Samples taken during acute and convalescent COVID-19 were collected in the United States, Italy and Spain. PBMCs, B-cell-depleted T cells, or T cells provided the cDNA or gDNA that made up the material.

Original handling: Amplification of reference gene primers provided the estimated nucleated cell counts. Here immunoSEQ multiplex PCR was the method, and the copy in TCRdb shows in-frame clones only, minus some. V, J and clone size derive from that table, while D and trimming were established from the DNA sequence. The table has 110,000 to 150,000 clones, approximately 80% seen once. V lost 0 bases to trimming and J lost 3 bases, with 7 bases between them. This CDR3 contains 14 residues. CDR1 is SGDLS, CDR2 YYNGEE, per germline. V usage is TRBV9 and J usage is TRBJ1-5, with D unclear. This TCR derives from a woman between 45 and 60 years old with acute or convalescent COVID-19. Sequencing was performed on peripheral blood. The DNA for the CDR3 is TGTGCCAGCAGCGTAGGCGGGCTCAATCAGCCCCAGCATTTT. This gives the protein CASSVGGLNQPQHF.